Listed below are T cell receptor beta chains from one sample, sequenced in a study of breast tumors, draining lymph nodes, adjacent tissues. TCRdb ran MiXCR on the multiplex PCR reads and lists one entry per CDR3 protein. The table lists approximately 170,000 distinct CDR3 sequences, around a third of them singletons. Source material: axillary lymph node tissue. These receptors were obtained from a female donor with breast cancer. Some clones in this sample may be carry-over from other donors' samples. Both conserved end residues are part of each CDR3. The D gene is left open where the match is weak. Clone size is stated in some rows and not others, as once, few, many or a class when expanded.

j_gene	abundance	v_gene	d_gene	len	CDR3aa	CDR3nt
TRBJ2-1	few	TRBV3-1	TRBD2	18	CASSGGLAGDGPYNEQFF	TGTGCCAGCAGCGGCGGACTAGCGGGAGATGGCCCCTACAATGAGCAGTTCTTC
TRBJ2-7	many	TRBV7-6	-	13	CASSLGMTNEQYF	TGTGCCAGCAGCTTAGGCATGACAAACGAGCAGTACTTC
TRBJ2-7	many	TRBV7-9	TRBD2	17	CASSHSIKRGDLYEQYF	TGTGCCAGCAGCCATTCGATTAAGCGGGGGGATCTCTACGAGCAGTACTTC
TRBJ2-1	-	TRBV18	-	16	CASSPRVERAVHEQFF	TGTGCCAGCTCACCACGAGTCGAGAGGGCGGTCCATGAGCAGTTCTTC
TRBJ2-5	-	TRBV12-3/TRBV12-4	-	16	CASGLTRGGGGETQYF	TGTGCCAGCGGTCTCACCCGAGGGGGGGGCGGAGAGACCCAGTACTTC
TRBJ2-3	-	TRBV7-2	-	11	CASGLVGTQCF	TGTGCCAGCGGCTTAGTAGGTACGCAGTGTTTT
TRBJ2-2	few	TRBV19	TRBD1	13	CAIQITGGGELFF	TGTGCCATCCAAATCACAGGGGGCGGGGAGCTGTTTTTT
TRBJ1-2	many	TRBV12-3/TRBV12-4	-	13	CASRPTLNYGYTF	TGTGCCAGCAGGCCGACACTTAACTATGGCTACACCTTC
TRBJ2-6	-	TRBV10-3	-	14	CAITPGVGANVLTF	TGTGCCATCACCCCGGGGGTCGGGGCCAACGTCCTGACTTTC
TRBJ2-1	many	TRBV20-1	TRBD2	15	CSATGLAGKGAEQFF	TGCAGTGCGACTGGACTAGCGGGAAAAGGCGCCGAGCAGTTCTTC
TRBJ1-2	few	TRBV6-6	-	12	CASRDTRYGYTF	TGTGCCAGCAGGGACACCCGGTATGGCTACACCTTC
TRBJ2-5	many	TRBV6-4	-	11	CASSDWETQYF	TGTGCCAGCAGTGACTGGGAGACCCAGTACTTC
TRBJ1-1	-	TRBV7-9	-	13	CASRVPGDTEAFF	TGTGCCAGCAGGGTCCCAGGGGACACTGAAGCTTTCTTT
TRBJ1-2	many	TRBV11-2	-	15	CASSLLQSGGRGYTF	TGTGCCAGCAGCTTACTGCAGTCCGGGGGGAGGGGCTACACCTTC
TRBJ2-1	-	TRBV3-1	TRBD2	18	CASSQYLLGLAGDNEQFF	TGTGCCAGCAGCCAATACCTTCTGGGACTAGCGGGAGATAATGAGCAGTTCTTC
TRBJ1-6	-	TRBV20-1	-	13	CSAGRGSYSPLHF	TGCAGTGCTGGGCGGGGCTCTTATTCACCCCTCCACTTT
TRBJ2-1	-	TRBV28	TRBD1	15	CASSSTGGARNEQFF	TGTGCCAGCAGTTCGACAGGGGGGGCGCGAAATGAGCAGTTCTTC
TRBJ2-3	many	TRBV19	TRBD2	17	CASSQDLPGLATDTQYF	TGTGCCAGTAGCCAAGACCTTCCGGGACTAGCGACAGATACGCAGTATTTT
TRBJ1-5	few	TRBV2	-	17	CASGGGGGGAGNQPQHF	TGTGCCAGCGGGGGGGGGGGGGGGGGCGCTGGCAATCAGCCCCAGCATTTT
TRBJ1-2	many	TRBV7-9	-	12	CASSRDRDGYTF	TGTGCCAGCAGCAGAGACAGAGATGGCTACACCTTC
TRBJ2-2	once	TRBV12-3/TRBV12-4	TRBD1	15	CASSATGANTGELFF	TGTGCCAGCTCTGCGACAGGGGCGAACACCGGGGAGCTGTTTTTT
TRBJ2-3	many	TRBV24-1	-	14	CATSDSRLVATQYF	TGTGCCACCAGTGATTCCCGGTTAGTTGCTACGCAGTATTTT
TRBJ2-3	many	TRBV7-9	TRBD2	15	CASSIGDYYTDTQYF	TGTGCCAGCAGCATTGGGGACTACTACACAGATACGCAGTATTTT
TRBJ2-3	-	TRBV7-9	TRBD2	15	CASRLAGRGYNEQYF	TGTGCCAGCAGACTAGCGGGGAGAGGGTACAATGAGCAGTATTTT
TRBJ1-2	many	TRBV10-3	-	12	CAIGTENYGYTF	TGTGCCATCGGCACAGAGAACTATGGCTACACCTTC
TRBJ1-1	-	TRBV7-9	-	14	CASSLDLTGPAPLF	TGTGCCAGCAGCTTAGACCTTACAGGGCCAGCTCCCCTCTTT
TRBJ1-2	many	TRBV9	-	15	CASSVDPDSPYGYTF	TGTGCCAGCAGCGTAGATCCCGACAGCCCCTATGGCTACACCTTC
TRBJ2-7	many	TRBV9	-	12	CASSADLSEQYF	TGTGCCAGCAGCGCGGACCTGAGCGAGCAGTACTTC
TRBJ1-2	-	TRBV2	-	13	CASVAGAGYGYTF	TGTGCCAGCGTTGCAGGGGCTGGTTATGGCTACACCTTC
TRBJ2-1	many	TRBV6-5	-	13	CASSHSLSSRPVF	TGTGCCAGCAGTCACTCGTTGTCCTCCAGGCCAGTCTTC
TRBJ2-1	many	TRBV12-3/TRBV12-4	TRBD1	14	CASSLRTGYNEQFF	TGTGCCAGCAGTTTACGGACAGGATACAATGAGCAGTTCTTC
TRBJ2-7	many	TRBV19	TRBD2	16	CASSIASGGMAYEQYF	TGTGCCAGTAGTATAGCTAGCGGGGGGATGGCCTACGAGCAGTACTTC
TRBJ1-6	many	TRBV19	TRBD1	14	CATGQERRDSPLHF	TGTGCCACCGGACAGGAAAGGAGGGATTCACCCCTCCACTTT
TRBJ2-7	-	TRBV2	-	12	CASSKGSHEQYF	TGTGCCAGCAGCAAAGGGTCCCACGAGCAGTACTTC
TRBJ1-2	few	TRBV7-9	-	14	CASSSQGKGYGYTF	TGTGCCAGCAGCTCTCAGGGGAAGGGCTATGGCTACACCTTC
TRBJ2-7	many	TRBV6-6	TRBD2	16	CASGETSARSSYEQYF	TGTGCCAGCGGAGAAACTAGCGCCCGAAGCTCCTACGAGCAGTACTTC
TRBJ1-1	-	TRBV20-1	-	13	CSARVDIYTEAFF	TGCAGTGCTAGAGTCGACATTTACACTGAAGCTTTCTTT
TRBJ1-6	-	TRBV19	-	18	CASSMAAIQGYYNSPLHF	TGTGCCAGTAGTATGGCAGCAATCCAAGGGTACTATAATTCACCCCTCCACTTT
TRBJ1-5	-	TRBV7-8	TRBD1	14	CALRGGQRGQPQHF	TGTGCCCTCAGGGGGGGACAGCGGGGTCAGCCCCAGCATTTT
TRBJ2-2	many	TRBV6-1	-	14	CASTGGPNTGELFF	TGTGCCAGCACCGGGGGACCTAACACCGGGGAGCTGTTTTTT
TRBJ1-5	many	TRBV30	TRBD1	14	CAWNPGTEDQPQHF	TGTGCCTGGAATCCTGGGACAGAGGATCAGCCCCAGCATTTT
TRBJ1-4	many	TRBV5-1	-	13	CASSFATNENLFF	TGCGCCAGCAGCTTTGCAACTAATGAAAACCTGTTTTTT
TRBJ2-7	many	TRBV14	TRBD1	16	CASSQQDVRGLHEQYF	TGTGCCAGCAGCCAACAGGACGTCAGGGGGCTGCACGAGCAGTACTTC
TRBJ2-1	many	TRBV12-3/TRBV12-4	TRBD2	14	CASTLGLGTNEQFF	TGTGCCAGCACCCTCGGACTAGGAACCAATGAGCAGTTCTTC
TRBJ2-7	-	TRBV6-1	TRBD2	15	CASSAPWGRDYEQYF	TGTGCCAGCAGTGCCCCATGGGGGAGGGACTACGAGCAGTACTTC
TRBJ1-6	-	TRBV12-3/TRBV12-4	-	13	CASRSGQNSPLHF	TGTGCCAGCAGGTCGGGTCAGAATTCACCCCTCCACTTT
TRBJ1-4	many	TRBV4-2	TRBD1	16	CASSQDHGTANEKLFF	TGTGCCAGCAGCCAAGACCACGGGACAGCTAATGAAAAACTGTTTTTT
TRBJ2-6	-	TRBV10-2	-	16	CASRPPGGAGANVLTF	TGCGCCAGCAGACCGCCCGGGGGAGCTGGGGCCAACGTCCTGACTTTC
TRBJ2-1	medium-sized	TRBV19	-	14	CASSAGSPYNEQFF	TGTGCCAGTAGTGCGGGAAGTCCCTACAATGAGCAGTTCTTC